The text below deals with one TCR beta chain. This entry comes from a study of tumour-infiltrating T cells in Burkitt lymphoma. Looking at the study overall: Productive clonality predicted overall and progression-free survival.

V shed 2 bases, J shed 9 bases, and the junction held 5 bases outside the gene matches. The length of the CDR3 is 14 residues. From germline, CDR1 is SGDLS and CDR2 YYNGEE. Clones were sequenced by immunoSEQ multiplex PCR, and TCRdb holds only the in-frame ones, with some missing. Among about 17,000 clones listed, roughly 85% were seen once. V and J are TRBV9 and TRBJ2-1, with 10 bases identical to TRBD2. This TCR came from a human donor with diffuse large B-cell lymphoma. Material: tumor tissue. The DNA of the CDR3 is TGTGCCAGCAGCGTCGCCCCTAGCGGGGGTGAGCAGTTCTTC. Translation: CASSVAPSGGEQFF. The full variable domain, completed using reference TRBV9 and TRBJ2-1, is DSGVTQTPKHLITATGQRVTLRCSPRSGDLSVYWYQQSLDQGLQFLIQYYNGEERAKGNILERFSAQQFPDLHSELNLSSLELGDSALYFCASSVAPSGGEQFFGPGTRLTVL.